What follows are 5 T cell receptor beta chains derived from one specimen sequenced in a study of shared T cell receptors in the human thymus. The data were produced by immunoSEQ multiplex PCR, yet TCRdb's version contains in-frame clones alone and is incomplete. The profile shows 55,000 to 75,000 clones, about 95% of them singletons. What was sequenced was thymocytes. The receptors derive from a human donor.

The genes are TRBV18 and TRBJ1-3; D unresolved. V was pared by 1 base and J by 0 bases, with 7 bases between. Germline CDR1 reads KGHSH; CDR2 reads LQKENI. The CDR3 totals 15 residues. Here the CDR3 DNA reads TGTGCCAGCTCACCACAGGGCTACTCTGGAAACACCATATATTTT. Translating gives CASSPQGYSGNTIYF.

The chain carries TRBV7-2 and TRBJ2-1; D tentatively reads TRBD1 or TRBD2 (6 bases each). The germline CDR1 and CDR2 sequences are SGHTA and FQGNSA. V was cut by 5 bases and J by 8 bases, with 19 bases left in between. This CDR3 comprises 15 residues. CDR3: CASSQVGGWTDEQFF. In nucleotides, the CDR3 is TGTGCCAGCAGCCAGGTCGGGGGCTGGACCGATGAGCAGTTCTTC.

This clone was seen a handful of times. This sequence joins TRBV4-1 and TRBJ2-3, with 7 nucleotides matching TRBD1. Germline lookup yields CDR1 MGHRA and CDR2 YSYEKL. The CDR3 consists of 18 residues. V shed 0 bases and J 4 bases; nucleotides not matched to a gene: 13. This chain's CDR3 is CASSQDPKGAGDPDTQYF. The DNA of the CDR3 is TGCGCCAGCAGCCAAGATCCTAAGGGGGCCGGGGACCCAGATACGCAGTATTTT.

J is TRBJ2-7 and V is TRBV27; TRBD1 matches at 11 bases. From germline, CDR1 is MNHEY and CDR2 SMNVEV (reference sequence). The CDR3 covers 16 residues. V lost 5 bases, J lost 5 bases, and 11 bases stayed unmatched. The DNA of the CDR3 is TGTGCCAGCAGTCACGACCGGGACAGGGGGGCGGACGAGCAGTACTTC. Its protein is CASSHDRDRGADEQYF.

V gene TRBV7-2 combines with J gene TRBJ2-5; a weak D match, TRBD1 (6 bases). Germline CDR1 and CDR2: SGHTA and FQGNSA. Trimming pared 5 bases from V and 5 bases from J, leaving 18 bases between. This CDR3 is built from 15 residues. The CDR3 reads CASSLGQSRGETQYF. In DNA form, the CDR3 reads TGTGCCAGCAGCCTAGGACAGTCCCGTGGGGAGACCCAGTACTTC.